This T cell receptor (beta chain) stems from a study of response to subunit inactivated influenza vaccine. Study-wide results and limits: New T cells are recruited in small numbers by each seasonal influenza vaccination, according to the authors' suggestion.

TCRdb independently ran MiXCR on the RT-PCR reads; one entry per CDR3 protein. This repertoire shows hundreds of thousands of distinct CDR3 sequences, about 14% found once; its top ten account for roughly 7.6%. The CDR3 sequence is 16 residues long. Trimming removed 0 bases from V and 0 bases from J, with 9 bases in between. CDR1 is LGHNA and CDR2 is YSLEER in the germline V gene. As concerns this clonotype: Antigen: not known.

This specimen consisted of PBMCs from blood, obtained roughly 2 weeks before vaccination. This receptor was obtained from a man aged 45-65 years who received an inactivated influenza vaccine. V is TRBV4-3 and J is TRBJ2-1; D ambiguous. The chain's CDR3 is CASSQDMADSYNEQFF. CDR3 DNA sequence: TGCGCCAGCAGCCAAGATATGGCAGACTCCTACAATGAGCAGTTCTTC.